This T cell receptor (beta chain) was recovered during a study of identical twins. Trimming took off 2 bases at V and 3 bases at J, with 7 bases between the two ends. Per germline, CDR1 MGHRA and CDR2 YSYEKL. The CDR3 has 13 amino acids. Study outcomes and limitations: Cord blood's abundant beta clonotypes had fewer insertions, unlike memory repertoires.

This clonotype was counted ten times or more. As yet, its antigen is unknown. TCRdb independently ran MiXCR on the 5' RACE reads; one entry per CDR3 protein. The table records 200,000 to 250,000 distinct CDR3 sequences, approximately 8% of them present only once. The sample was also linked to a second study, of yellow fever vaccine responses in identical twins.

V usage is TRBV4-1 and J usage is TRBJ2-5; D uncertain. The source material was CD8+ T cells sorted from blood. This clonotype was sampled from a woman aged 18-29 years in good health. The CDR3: CASSQKPEETQYF. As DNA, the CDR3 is TGCGCCAGCAGCCAAAAGCCCGAAGAGACCCAGTACTTC.